The clone carrying this T cell receptor beta chain was detected only once. The CDR3 covers 12 residues. The V and J ends lost 2 bases and 7 bases respectively, with 10 bases between them. Per germline, CDR1 SGHDT and CDR2 YYEEEE. This sample stems from a study of shared T cell receptors in the human thymus. The table came from immunoSEQ multiplex PCR; TCRdb's copy has only in-frame clones and leaves some out. The sample records about 400,000 clones, 95% being singletons. This sequence originates from a human donor. The chain links TRBV5-6 to TRBJ2-7, with D possibly matching TRBD1 (6 bases). Sequences were obtained from thymocytes. Here the CDR3 reads CASSFTGREQYF. The CDR3 coding sequence is TGTGCCAGCAGCTTCACAGGGCGAGAGCAGTACTTC. Supplemented by reference TRBV5-6 and TRBJ2-7, the full variable domain reads DAGVTQSPTHLIKTRGQQVTLRCSPKSGHDTVSWYQQALGQGPQFIFQYYEEEERQRGNFPDRFSGHQFPNYSSELNVNALLLGDSALYLCASSFTGREQYFGPGTRLTVT.